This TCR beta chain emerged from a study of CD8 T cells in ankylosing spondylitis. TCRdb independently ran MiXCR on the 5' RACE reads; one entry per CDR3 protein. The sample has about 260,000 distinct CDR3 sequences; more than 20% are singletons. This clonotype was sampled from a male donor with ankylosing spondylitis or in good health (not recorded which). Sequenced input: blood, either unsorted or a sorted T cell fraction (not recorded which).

The CDR3 coding sequence is TGTGCCAGCAGCTATAGCGGGGGGGCGGTGAATGAGCAGTTCTTC. Protein product: CASSYSGGAVNEQFF. V is TRBV4-2 and J is TRBJ2-1; TRBD2 matches at 11 bases. Germline CDR1 reads LGHNA; CDR2 reads YNFKEQ. This CDR3 is 15 amino acids long. With 5 bases clipped from V and 7 bases from J, the junction kept 7 bases outside the gene matches.